This T cell receptor (beta chain) was recorded in a study of blood T cell repertoires in COVID-19. Germline CDR1 reads MNHEY; CDR2 reads SMNVEV (reference sequence). Deletions cut 6 bases from V and 4 bases from J, with 15 bases between. The CDR3 totals 15 residues. Sequencing used immunoSEQ multiplex PCR; TCRdb keeps in-frame clones, though not all of them. This table holds 250,000 to 350,000 clones, roughly 89% found once. The rearrangement uses TRBV27 and TRBJ2-2, with D possibly matching TRBD2 (6 bases). Sequenced input: PBMCs or T cells enriched from blood (not recorded which). This clonotype was sampled from a woman between 18 and 29 years old with acute COVID-19. The CDR3 loop is CASRRGPRSTGELFF. CDR3 nucleotides: TGTGCCAGCAGGCGGGGCCCCCGAAGCACCGGGGAGCTGTTTTTT.